The clone carrying this T cell receptor beta chain was observed many times. Its antigen remains unidentified. This specimen belongs to a study of tumor and adjacent non-tumor tissue in lung cancer. Across the whole study: Patients comprised approximately eleven adenocarcinoma, a couple of squamous cell carcinoma and 1 small cell lung cancer.

Study results and caveats: Patients with more diverse tumor TCRs had worse survival. In normal lung, the top 100 clones were significantly more dominant than in tumor.

No cell sorting was done before RNA was extracted from the tissue. The library came from three nested PCR rounds adapted from ARM-PCR protocols. TCRdb reanalysed the multiplex PCR reads using MiXCR and keeps one entry per CDR3 protein. The sample contains some 84,000 distinct CDR3 sequences, about three fifths of which appear only once. CDR3 length: 17 residues. From germline, CDR1 is SGHDT and CDR2 YYEEEE. V gave up 3 bases and J gave up 2 bases, with 20 bases separating them. Sample: lung tumor tissue. The sequence derives from a man between 65 and 85 years old with non-small cell lung cancer. This rearrangement joins TRBV5-6 to TRBJ2-5; D is perhaps TRBD2 (5 bases). CDR3 sequence reads: CASSSRTGEKQQETQYF. CDR3 nucleotides: TGTGCCAGCAGCTCCCGGACTGGGGAGAAGCAGCAAGAGACCCAGTACTTC. Using reference TRBV5-6 and TRBJ2-5 for the parts outside the CDR3, the full variable domain is DAGVTQSPTHLIKTRGQQVTLRCSPKSGHDTVSWYQQALGQGPQFIFQYYEEEERQRGNFPDRFSGHQFPNYSSELNVNALLLGDSALYLCASSSRTGEKQQETQYFGPGTRLLVL.